The subject of this entry is one T cell receptor beta chain. It lacks a known antigen. There are no base qualities to consult, and no much larger clone falls within one base. The data stem from a study of CD8 T cells in Susac syndrome (dated by TCRdb to about 2019). Regarding the study in general: Whether CD8+ T cell activation and differentiation in Susac syndrome was antigen driven was tested using repertoire sequencing. The clonality of the CD8+ T cell repertoire was compared across about a dozen healthy donors, roughly 14 Susac syndrome patients and about 16 multiple sclerosis patients.

Peripheral blood CD8+ and CD4+ T cells from healthy donors, Susac syndrome patients and multiple sclerosis patients were profiled by high-throughput TCR beta sequencing. Treatment-naive patients with stable or active relapsing-remitting disease fulfilling revised McDonald criteria were used as multiple sclerosis controls. CD8+ TEMRA cells were enriched by FACS, while bulk CD8+ and CD4+ T cells were purified by magnetic negative isolation. Blood was drawn into EDTA tubes, processed within 24 hours, and PBMCs were isolated by density gradient centrifugation. PBMCs intended for TCR sequencing were cryopreserved in liquid nitrogen and were subsequently thawed in a 37 degrees C water bath. The sorted or isolated CD4+, CD8+ and CD8+ TEMRA cells reached a purity of at least 90%. CDR1 and CDR2, per the germline V gene (reference sequence), are LGHDT and YNNKEL. From cysteine to phenylalanine, the CDR3 is 18 amino acids long. The DNA shown is the 54-base CDR3, in frame from base 1. Trimming accounts for 0 bases at V and 2 bases at J, while the number of junction bases matched to no gene is 6.

RNA was extracted with the RNeasy kit and about 0.5 to 1 ug was reverse transcribed using random hexamers. The immunoSEQ multiplex PCR assay, covering 54 Vbeta and 13 Jbeta segments, was used to amplify TCR beta CDR3 regions. Bias from PCR amplification was corrected by using a synthetic template baseline for primer optimization and for computational correction. The authors' analysis ran thus. Only productive sequences were kept, with reads annotated to V, D and J genes according to IMGT and analyzed in immunoSEQ Analyzer. Clonality was computed as one minus Shannon entropy normalized by log2 of the number of productive unique sequences. For each patient and control, public and private clones were evaluated among the 100 most prevalent clones. A clone was defined as Susac-specific if it was absent from the healthy and MS cohorts, from approximately 980 published viral clones and from other ImmuneACCESS disease sequences. In-frame beta chains were kept once TCRdb had trimmed the public reads at Q25 with fastp and called clones with MiXCR. Rows matching on CDR3 protein sequence are summarized as one entry with the most common DNA and genes. The V and J calls, along with clone size, are taken from TCRdb and not from the paper's own processing. The sample table contains some 150,000 distinct CDR3 sequences; only one count was recorded for around 95% of them. In total, the top ten clones hold around 0.21% of the sample.

Study-wide conclusions, independent of this receptor: The number of individuals in the TCR sequencing and HLA analysis was recognized as being relatively small.

The TCR originated in a human donor with multiple sclerosis. The material sequenced was CD8+ T cells from PBMCs. The chain employs TRBV3-1 and TRBJ2-2, with 10 junctional bases fitting TRBD1. The nucleotides are TGTGCCAGCAGCCAAGATGGGACAGGGGTGAGCAACACCGGGGAGCTGTTTTTT. This codes for CASSQDGTGVSNTGELFF.